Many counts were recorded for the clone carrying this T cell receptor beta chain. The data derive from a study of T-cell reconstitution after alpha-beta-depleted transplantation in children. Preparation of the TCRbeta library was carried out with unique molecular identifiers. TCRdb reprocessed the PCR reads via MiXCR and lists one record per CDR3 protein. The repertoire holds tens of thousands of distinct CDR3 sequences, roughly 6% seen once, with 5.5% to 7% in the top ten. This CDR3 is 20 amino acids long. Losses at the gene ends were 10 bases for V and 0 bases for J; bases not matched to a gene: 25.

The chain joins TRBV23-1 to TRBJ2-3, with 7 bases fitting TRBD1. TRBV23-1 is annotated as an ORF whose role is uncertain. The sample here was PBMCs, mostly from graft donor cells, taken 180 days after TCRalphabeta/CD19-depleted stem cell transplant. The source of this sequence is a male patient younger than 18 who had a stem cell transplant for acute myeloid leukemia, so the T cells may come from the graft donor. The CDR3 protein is CATTGQPSETGPPSTDTQYF. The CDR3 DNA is TGCGCCACCACGGGACAGCCATCCGAAACGGGACCACCTAGCACAGATACGCAGTATTTT.